The clone carrying this TCR beta chain occurred a few times. The data were produced by immunoSEQ multiplex PCR, yet TCRdb's version contains in-frame clones alone and is incomplete. The sample contains over 50,000 clones, just under 90% of which appear only once. The data were obtained in a study of T cell changes during pregnancy in multiple sclerosis. The CDR3 spans 15 residues. J gave up 4 bases and V 3 bases, and 11 bases lay outside the gene matches. Germline V CDR1 and CDR2: GTSNPN, SVGIG (reference sequence). The sequencing input was peripheral blood from another person, used as feeder cells. The TCR comes from a human donor whose cells served as feeder cells for cultures in a pregnancy study. The chain employs TRBV30 and TRBJ2-7; 8 nucleotides line up with TRBD1. CDR3 amino acids: CAWSGRTGKNYEQYF. The CDR3 DNA is TGTGCCTGGAGCGGCCGGACAGGGAAAAATTACGAGCAGTACTTC.